This TCR beta chain was sequenced during a study of T cells in lung cancer brain metastases (dated by TCRdb to 2016 to 2019). About the study as a whole: Seventeen of the 20 patients had a history of tobacco use, with a median of around 41 pack-years. A median interval of roughly 370 days was observed between acquisition of the primary and brain metastasis specimens. Primary and metastatic specimens both had an average DNA integrity number of roughly 3.5, with no significant difference between the two sites. In this study, the TCR beta CDR3 repertoires of fully resected primary non-small cell lung cancers were compared with those of paired brain metastases. Nine tenths of the roughly 20 patients received no interval therapy between primary and metastasis resection. Of the patients, about a dozen were female and roughly 9 were male, and their median age at first diagnosis was 57.5 years. The cohort included 20 or so patients who provided about 40 specimens, with each patient contributing one primary lung lesion and one brain metastasis. What the study reported, not specific to this receptor: Retrieval of the complete infiltrating T cell repertoire may have been prevented by DNA fragmentation in FFPE samples. It was not possible to control for the effects of preoperative corticosteroids on T cell infiltration in brain metastases. Most clones were specific to a single lesion, and overlap between paired lesions was limited (mean Morisita index around 0.2). Compared with their paired primaries, brain metastases had significantly fewer unique productive clones (median about 1,500 versus 4,500). The ten most abundant clones made up a significantly larger repertoire fraction in brain metastases than primaries, suggesting clonal expansion.

Resection was performed in the patients for synchronous oligometastatic disease or for delayed recurrence of a solitary brain metastasis. Patients with a history of multiple malignancies were excluded so that cancers other than NSCLC would not be included. Using marked H&E slides as a guide, tumor areas were macrodissected from about five unstained 9 to 10 um sections that had been deparaffinized. Every specimen was formalin-fixed and paraffin-embedded (FFPE). The AllPrep DNA/RNA FFPE Kit was used for extraction of genomic DNA. Spanning cysteine to phenylalanine, the CDR3 consists of 12 amino acids. CDR3 DNA only is kept here, 36 bases in frame from base 1. CDR1 LNHDA and CDR2 SQIVND are derived from the germline V gene (reference sequence). Trimming costs V 5 bases and J 9 bases, and their ends lie 14 bases apart. As regards this clone: Its cognate antigen has yet to be identified. No much larger clone is present one base from it, and per-base qualities are unavailable.

Between about 2 and 5 ug genomic DNA was input per sample, and equal DNA input was given to paired samples. TCR beta libraries were constructed with the immunoSEQ hsTCRbeta Kit, with multiplexed V and J gene primers used across two PCR steps. The pooled libraries, together with positive and negative controls, were sequenced on an Illumina MiSeq running a 100-cycle paired-end protocol. The paper's processing steps were these. Raw data were processed by the immunoSEQ vendor into normalized, annotated TCR beta repertoire reports. Richness was counted as unique clones by nucleotide sequence, and total richness was extrapolated with the iChao1 and Efron-Thisted estimators. To characterize and compare the paired lesions, the analysis used Pielou's evenness, Simpson's index, the proportional abundance of the top-ten clones, and the Morisita overlap index. TCRdb's version of the immuneACCESS table is confined to in-frame rearrangements and falls short of the full clone set. An unresolved V gene accounts for under half of the shortfall where checked; the remainder is of unknown origin. D and trimming come from the DNA, and the V and J calls and clone size come from that table. The table for this sample lists around 820 clones; roughly nine tenths of them were counted only once. The ten largest clones capture approximately 3% of the sample.

The sample was tumor tissue from the primary lung tumor. The sample's cell subset or site, from its label and the paper: primary lung cancer lesion. The TCR sequence derives from a woman aged 70-85 years with non-small cell lung cancer. This receptor chain uses TRBV19 and TRBJ2-7, with TRBD2 as a weak D call on 6 bases. The CDR3 protein: CASSGESGRQYF. The sequence in DNA is TGTGCCAGTAGTGGAGAGAGCGGGCGGCAGTACTTC.